This T cell receptor beta chain originates from a study of cytomegalovirus exposure and HLA in healthy donors. Overall study findings and caveats: In a later analysis, HLA-associated beta chains showed higher expansion and lower generation probabilities than comparable chains.

The germline V and J ends were trimmed by 0 bases and 1 base, with 9 bases remaining between them. The CDR3 sequence is 15 residues long. CDR1 LGHNA and CDR2 YSLEER come from the germline V gene. It was with 60 Vbeta and 13 Jbeta primers that the PCR ran. The table came from immunoSEQ multiplex PCR; TCRdb's copy has only in-frame clones and leaves some out. The table lists more than 95,000 clones, roughly 18% of them singletons, with about 3% in the top ten. Concerning this clone: What it recognizes is unknown.

The sample comprised PBMCs. The TCR originated in a female donor in good health and CMV-seropositive. The chain recombines TRBV4-3 with TRBJ1-1; the D is unclear. The CDR3 spells CASSQDGGRNTEAFF. Written as DNA, the CDR3 is TGCGCCAGCAGCCAAGATGGAGGGAGGAACACTGAAGCTTTCTTT.